The 29 T cell receptor beta chains in this list originate from one sample, sequenced in a study of control samples from healthy donors and cancer patients. Only in-frame clones appear in the TCRdb table, and some are missing; sequencing was by immunoSEQ multiplex PCR. The profile shows 130,000 or so clones, about 95% of them singletons. Sequenced material: PBMCs. These receptor sequences come from a man aged 55-75 years with colorectal cancer.

This clone was recorded once. The chain couples TRBV6-5 to TRBJ2-5, with D uncertain. The CDR3 is 14 amino acids. Trimming cost V 0 bases and J 5 bases, with 10 bases left between them. Germline V gene sequence: CDR1 MNHEY, CDR2 SVGAGI. The CDR3 DNA follows: TGTGCCAGCAGTTACTCGACCCGGATGGAGACCCAGTACTTC. Its protein is CASSYSTRMETQYF.

The chain carries TRBV7-2 and TRBJ2-3; TRBD1 might be the D (5 bases). The CDR3 is 16 amino acids. Trimming took off 3 bases at V and 2 bases at J, with 15 bases between the two ends. Germline V CDR1 and CDR2: SGHTA, FQGNSA. In nucleotides, the CDR3 is TGTGCCAGCAGCTTCTTCTCAGGGCTTGACACAGATACGCAGTATTTT. As protein: CASSFFSGLDTDTQYF.

This chain joins TRBV19 and TRBJ1-6, with 8 bases aligning to TRBD1. V lost 5 bases and J lost 10; bases outside the gene matches: 10. The germline gives CDR1 LNHDA, CDR2 SQIVND (reference sequence). The CDR3 runs 15 residues. The CDR3 loop is CASSGRSQGGSPLHF. The CDR3 DNA sequence: TGTGCCAGTAGTGGCCGGTCACAGGGGGGATCACCCCTCCACTTT. The full variable domain, in which reference TRBV19 and TRBJ1-6 provide the parts outside the CDR3, is DGGITQSPKYLFRKEGQNVTLSCEQNLNHDAMYWYRQDPGQGLRLIYYSQIVNDFQKGDIAEGYSVSREKKESFPLTVTSAQKNPTAFYLCASSGRSQGGSPLHFGNGTRLTVT.

This chain joins TRBV4-2 and TRBJ2-5; weak D call: TRBD1 (5 bases). Germline V gives CDR1 LGHNA, CDR2 YNFKEQ. The CDR3 has 15 residues. The V end was cut by 1 base, the J end by 3 bases, with 12 bases between. This chain's CDR3 is CASSQGPQVEETQYF. The CDR3 nucleotides are TGTGCCAGCAGCCAAGGGCCACAGGTAGAAGAGACCCAGTACTTC.

The CDR3 DNA follows: TGTGCCAGCGTTCTCGTCCCGGGACTAACCTACGAGCAGTACTTC. As protein: CASVLVPGLTYEQYF. The V and J genes are TRBV7-9 and TRBJ2-7, with 7 bases matching TRBD2. This CDR3 has 15 residues. CDR1 and CDR2 from the germline V gene are SEHNR and FQNEAQ (reference sequence). Trimming at V came to 8 bases and at J to 2 bases, leaving 12 bases not matched to a gene.

The V gene is TRBV13, the J gene TRBJ1-4, with D tentatively TRBD1 (5 bases). Trimming stripped 5 bases from V and 6 bases from J, with 16 bases between. Germline V gives CDR1 PRHDT, CDR2 FYEKMQ (reference sequence). The CDR3 runs to 15 residues. As DNA, the CDR3 is TGTGCCAGCAGCCTCGGGACCGCGACGTATGAAAAACTGTTTTTT. Protein sequence: CASSLGTATYEKLFF.

The chain has TRBV29-1 and TRBJ2-3; 7 bases align to TRBD1. Per the germline V gene, CDR1 is SQVTM and CDR2 is ANQGSEA. The junction had 7 bases not matched to a gene; V was cut back by 7 bases and J by 0 bases. The CDR3 loop spans 14 amino acids. For the CDR3, the DNA is TGCAGCGGCGGTGACAGGGCTAGCACAGATACGCAGTATTTT. Its protein product is CSGGDRASTDTQYF.

The DNA of the CDR3 is TGCGCCAGCAGCCAAGTTCCGGGCGCGGCTGAAGCTTTCTTT. Translation: CASSQVPGAAEAFF. The rearrangement joins TRBV4-3 to TRBJ1-1; no reliable D call. The CDR3 sequence is 14 residues long. Germline V CDR1 and CDR2: LGHNA, YSLEER. Between the trimmed V and J ends, which lost 1 base and 6 bases, there was a span of 12 bases.

V and J are TRBV5-6 and TRBJ2-7; D gene unclear. V was clipped by 2 bases and J by 2 bases, with 5 bases between them. In germline, CDR1 is SGHDT, CDR2 YYEEEE. The CDR3 consists of 12 residues. The CDR3, as DNA: TGTGCCAGCAGCTTTATCGCCTACGAGCAGTACTTC. Its protein is CASSFIAYEQYF.

The chain carries TRBV5-1 and TRBJ1-1; 8 nucleotides align to TRBD1. The V and J ends lost 2 bases and 3 bases, in that order; junction bases with no gene match: 3. The CDR3 contains 14 residues. Germline V lookup: CDR1 SGHRS, CDR2 YFSETQ. The CDR3 loop reads CASSLQGEDTEAFF. DNA of the CDR3: TGCGCCAGCAGCTTACAGGGGGAGGACACTGAAGCTTTCTTT.

The chain has TRBV5-4 and TRBJ2-7, with TRBD2 identical over 13 bases. V dropped 2 bases and J dropped 2; count of bases not matched to a gene: 1. This CDR3 region has 15 residues. The germline V gene has CDR1 SGHNT and CDR2 YYREEE (reference sequence). CDR3 DNA: TGTGCCAGCAGCTTTGGGACTAGCGGGACCTACGAGCAGTACTTC. Its protein product is CASSFGTSGTYEQYF.

V and J are TRBV20-1 and TRBJ1-2, with 7 positions matching TRBD1. Germline lookup yields CDR1 DFQATT and CDR2 SNEGSKA (reference sequence). V dropped 3 bases and J dropped 2; count of bases not matched to a gene: 6. This CDR3 comprises 14 residues. Written as DNA, the CDR3 is TGCAGTGCTAGTACTGACAGGGCCAACTATGGCTACACCTTC. Translated: CSASTDRANYGYTF.

This chain connects TRBV3-1 (or the pseudogene TRBV3-2) to TRBJ2-5; either TRBD1 or TRBD2 may fit D (6 bases each). The germline V gene encodes CDR1 LGHDT and CDR2 YNNKEL (reference sequence). The CDR3 contains 15 residues. V lost 4 bases to trimming and J lost 4 bases, with 16 bases between them. The CDR3 loop reads CASSPGGGKIETQYF. As DNA, the CDR3 is TGTGCCAGCAGCCCCGGAGGGGGGAAGATAGAGACCCAGTACTTC.

In DNA, the CDR3 is TGTGCCAGCAGTGTCCGGAACACTGAAGCTTTCTTT. Encoded protein: CASSVRNTEAFF. The rearrangement links TRBV2 to TRBJ1-1; D gene uncertain. Germline V gene lookup returns CDR1 SNHLY and CDR2 FYNNEI. Trimming stripped 4 bases from V and 1 base from J, with 4 bases between. CDR3 size: 12 residues.

This clone came up once. The rearrangement joins TRBV6-1 to TRBJ2-3, with TRBD2 matching 7 bases. Trimming took 0 bases from V and 5 from J; bases not matched to a gene: 5. Germline V gives CDR1 MNHNS, CDR2 SASEGT. The CDR3 is 15 residues long. The CDR3, as DNA: TGTGCCAGCAGTGAAGCGGCTTGGGGGGGAGATACGCAGTATTTT. Residues: CASSEAAWGGDTQYF.

The CDR3 loop reads CASSYRERVRNTEAFF. CDR3 DNA sequence: TGTGCCAGCAGTTACCGCGAGAGGGTTCGGAACACTGAAGCTTTCTTT. The V call is TRBV6-6, the J call TRBJ1-1, with D uncertain. The germline V gene has CDR1 MNHNY and CDR2 SVGAGI (reference sequence). The V end lost 2 bases, the J end lost 1 base, and 14 bases lay between the germline ends. The CDR3 spans 16 residues.

V and J are TRBV29-1 and TRBJ2-5; 9 bases align to TRBD1. Losses at the gene ends were 5 bases for V and 7 bases for J; bases not matched to a gene: 2. CDR3 length: 11 amino acids. Germline lookup yields CDR1 SQVTM and CDR2 ANQGSEA. The CDR3 sequence is CSVKQGATQYF. DNA for the CDR3: TGCAGCGTTAAACAGGGGGCGACCCAGTACTTC.

V gene TRBV9 combines with J gene TRBJ2-3; D may be TRBD1 (5 bases). Trimming removed 0 bases from V and 7 bases from J, with 9 bases in between. The CDR3 runs to 13 residues. The germline gives CDR1 SGDLS, CDR2 YYNGEE. The chain's CDR3 is CASSVEGPHTQYF. For the CDR3, the DNA is TGTGCCAGCAGCGTAGAGGGGCCCCATACGCAGTATTTT.

The chain carries TRBV10-2 and TRBJ2-1; 16 positions match TRBD2. The germline V gene has CDR1 WSHSY and CDR2 SAAADI. J lost 1 base, V lost 8 bases, and 17 bases had no gene match. The CDR3 sequence is 21 residues long. CDR3 amino acids: CASSVLYPGLAGGMSYNEQFF. As DNA, the CDR3 is TGCGCCAGCTCCGTCCTCTACCCGGGACTAGCGGGGGGGATGTCCTACAATGAGCAGTTCTTC.

This chain uses TRBV30 with TRBJ1-2; D is uncertain. Germline CDR1 is GTSNPN and CDR2 is SVGIG (reference sequence). The CDR3 totals 14 residues. V gave up 1 base and J gave up 4 bases, with 13 bases separating them. The DNA for the CDR3 is TGTGCCTGGAGTGGATTGGACGGCCCCTATGGCTACACCTTC. It specifies CAWSGLDGPYGYTF. Looking up the rest from reference TRBV30 and TRBJ1-2 gives the full variable domain: SQTIHQWPATLVQPVGSPLSLECTVEGTSNPNLYWYRQAAGRGLQLLFYSVGIGQISSEVPQNLSASRPQDRQFILSSKKLLLSDSGFYLCAWSGLDGPYGYTFGSGTRLTVV.

This chain joins TRBV29-1 and TRBJ2-1; D may be TRBD1 or TRBD2 (5 bases each). Germline V CDR1 and CDR2: SQVTM, ANQGSEA. The CDR3 is made up of 14 amino acids. V was clipped by 2 bases and J by 0 bases, with 8 bases between them. The CDR3 nucleotides are TGCAGCGTTGAATGGGGGAGCTCCTACAATGAGCAGTTCTTC. This codes for CSVEWGSSYNEQFF.

The chain has TRBV5-1 and TRBJ1-6; 7 bases are a match to TRBD1. There are 15 residues in the CDR3. The V and J ends lost 3 bases and 10 bases, in that order; junction bases with no gene match: 10. Germline V gene sequence: CDR1 SGHRS, CDR2 YFSETQ. The CDR3 coding sequence is TGCGCCAGCAGCTCAACCCTAGACAGGGTCTCACCCCTCCACTTT. Its translation: CASSSTLDRVSPLHF.

The rearrangement links TRBV6-5 to TRBJ2-7; D is perhaps TRBD1 or TRBD2 (5 bases each). Germline V CDR1 and CDR2: MNHEY, SVGAGI. CDR3 length equals 15 residues. Deletions cut 0 bases from V and 4 bases from J, with 13 bases between. CDR3 residues: CASSYSGDPGYEQYF. For the CDR3, the DNA is TGTGCCAGCAGTTACTCGGGGGACCCGGGGTACGAGCAGTACTTC.

For the CDR3, the DNA is TGTGCCAGTAGTACGGCGGGACAGGGGGCCTGGGAGCAGTACTTC. It encodes CASSTAGQGAWEQYF. J is TRBJ2-7 and V is TRBV19; 12 bases map to TRBD1. Germline V gene sequence: CDR1 LNHDA, CDR2 SQIVND (reference sequence). The CDR3 is 15 amino acids. V was pared by 4 bases and J by 7 bases, with 8 bases of the junction left unmatched.

The V call is TRBV10-3, the J call TRBJ2-3; D might be TRBD2 (6 bases). CDR1 is ENHRY, CDR2 SYGVKD, per germline. The length of the CDR3 is 16 residues. Trimming removed 2 bases from V and 0 bases from J, with 12 bases in between. The CDR3 DNA follows: TGTGCCATCAGTGAGGGCCGCGGGGTCAGCACAGATACGCAGTATTTT. Translation gives CAISEGRGVSTDTQYF.

The CDR3 bases are TGTGCCAGCTCACCGGGACAGGGCTATTACGAGCAGTACTTC. This gives the protein CASSPGQGYYEQYF. This rearrangement joins TRBV18 to TRBJ2-7, with 9 nucleotides matching TRBD1. Germline V CDR1 and CDR2: KGHSH, LQKENI. This CDR3 contains 14 residues. With V trimmed by 3 bases and J by 4 bases, 4 bases remained unmatched.

This clone was found once. The chain employs TRBV24-1 and TRBJ2-2, with 7 bases identical to TRBD1. This CDR3 contains 17 residues. The germline gives CDR1 KGHDR, CDR2 SFDVKD. The ends lost 4 bases at V and 4 bases at J; junction bases unmatched: 11. The CDR3 nucleotides are TGTGCCACCAGTGACCGGACAGGAACGCGCAGCACCGGGGAGCTGTTTTTT. Translating it yields CATSDRTGTRSTGELFF.

This rearrangement joins TRBV5-6 to TRBJ2-2; 7 nucleotides match TRBD1. Germline CDR1 reads SGHDT; CDR2 reads YYEEEE. CDR3 length: 14 amino acids. Germline trimming cut 3 bases from V and 4 bases from J; bases unmatched to any gene: 3. The CDR3 spells CASSYGTATGELFF. The DNA for the CDR3 is TGTGCCAGCAGCTACGGGACAGCCACCGGGGAGCTGTTTTTT.

This clone was detected once. The chain recombines TRBV4-1 with TRBJ1-2; 10 bases are shared with TRBD1. Per germline, CDR1 MGHRA and CDR2 YSYEKL. V trimming: 0 bases; J trimming: 4 bases; junction bases outside the gene matches: 2. This CDR3 has 15 residues. The CDR3 is CASSQDGTGVYGYTF. In DNA, the CDR3 is TGCGCCAGCAGCCAAGACGGGACAGGGGTCTATGGCTACACCTTC.